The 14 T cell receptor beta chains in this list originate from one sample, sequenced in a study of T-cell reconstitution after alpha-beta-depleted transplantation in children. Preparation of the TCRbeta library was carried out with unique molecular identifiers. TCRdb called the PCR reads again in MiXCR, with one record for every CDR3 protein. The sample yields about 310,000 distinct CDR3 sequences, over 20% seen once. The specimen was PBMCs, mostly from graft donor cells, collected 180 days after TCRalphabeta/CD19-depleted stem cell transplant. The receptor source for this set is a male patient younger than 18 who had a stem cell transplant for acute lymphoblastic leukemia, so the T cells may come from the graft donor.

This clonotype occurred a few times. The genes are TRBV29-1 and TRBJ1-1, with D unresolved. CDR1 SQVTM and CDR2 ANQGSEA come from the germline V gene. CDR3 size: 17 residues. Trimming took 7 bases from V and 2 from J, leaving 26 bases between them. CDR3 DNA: TGCAGCGCCCTCCCCGGCCCGGCGCTTACCAGAAACACTGAAGCTTTCTTT. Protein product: CSALPGPALTRNTEAFF.

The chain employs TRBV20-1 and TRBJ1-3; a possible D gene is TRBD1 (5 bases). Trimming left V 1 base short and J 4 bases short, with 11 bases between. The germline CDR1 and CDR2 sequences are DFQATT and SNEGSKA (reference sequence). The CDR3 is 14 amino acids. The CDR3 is CSARGGLAGNTIYF. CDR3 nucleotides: TGCAGTGCTAGAGGGGGCTTGGCCGGAAACACCATATATTTT.

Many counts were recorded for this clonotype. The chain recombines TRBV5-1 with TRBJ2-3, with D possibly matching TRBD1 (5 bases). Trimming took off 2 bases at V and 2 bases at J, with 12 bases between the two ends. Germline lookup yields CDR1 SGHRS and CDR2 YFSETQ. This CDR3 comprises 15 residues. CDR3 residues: CASSFQQGPTDTQYF. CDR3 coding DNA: TGCGCCAGCAGCTTCCAGCAGGGTCCCACAGATACGCAGTATTTT.

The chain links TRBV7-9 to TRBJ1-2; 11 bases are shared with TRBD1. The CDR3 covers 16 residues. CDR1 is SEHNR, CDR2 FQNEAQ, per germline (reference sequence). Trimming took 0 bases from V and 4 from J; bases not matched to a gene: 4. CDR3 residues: CASSLAPGQGVYGYTF. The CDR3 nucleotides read TGTGCCAGCAGCTTAGCGCCGGGACAGGGGGTCTATGGCTACACCTTC. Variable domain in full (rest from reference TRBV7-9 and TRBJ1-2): DTGVSQNPRHKITKRGQNVTFRCDPISEHNRLYWYRQTLGQGPEFLTYFQNEAQLEKSRLLSDRFSAERPKGSFSTLEIQRTEQGDSAMYLCASSLAPGQGVYGYTFGSGTRLTVV.

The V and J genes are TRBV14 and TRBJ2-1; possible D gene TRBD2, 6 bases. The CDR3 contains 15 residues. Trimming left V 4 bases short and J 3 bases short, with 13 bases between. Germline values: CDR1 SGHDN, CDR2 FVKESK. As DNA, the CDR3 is TGTGCCAGCAGCCTTTTGGGACTTTTCTACAATGAGCAGTTCTTC. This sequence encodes CASSLLGLFYNEQFF.

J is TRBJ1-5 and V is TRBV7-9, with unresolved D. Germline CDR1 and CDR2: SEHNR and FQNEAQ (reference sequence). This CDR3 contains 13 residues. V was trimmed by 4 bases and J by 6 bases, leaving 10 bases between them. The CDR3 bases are TGTGCCAGCAGCTCTCAGATGGGTCAGCCCCAGCATTTT. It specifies CASSSQMGQPQHF. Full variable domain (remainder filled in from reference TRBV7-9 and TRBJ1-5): DTGVSQNPRHKITKRGQNVTFRCDPISEHNRLYWYRQTLGQGPEFLTYFQNEAQLEKSRLLSDRFSAERPKGSFSTLEIQRTEQGDSAMYLCASSSQMGQPQHFGDGTRLSIL.

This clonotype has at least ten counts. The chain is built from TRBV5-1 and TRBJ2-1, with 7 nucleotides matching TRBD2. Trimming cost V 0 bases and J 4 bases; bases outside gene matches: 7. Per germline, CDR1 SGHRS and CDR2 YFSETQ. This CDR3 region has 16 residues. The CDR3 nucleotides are TGCGCCAGCAGCTTGGTGCTAACGGGGGGATACAATGAGCAGTTCTTC. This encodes CASSLVLTGGYNEQFF.

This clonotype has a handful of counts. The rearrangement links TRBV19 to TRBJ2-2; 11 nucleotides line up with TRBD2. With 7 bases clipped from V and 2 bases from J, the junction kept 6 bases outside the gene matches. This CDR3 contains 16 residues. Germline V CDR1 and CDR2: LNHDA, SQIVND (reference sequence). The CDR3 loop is CASILGTSGNTGELFF. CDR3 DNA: TGTGCCAGTATCCTCGGGACTAGCGGTAACACCGGGGAGCTGTTTTTT.

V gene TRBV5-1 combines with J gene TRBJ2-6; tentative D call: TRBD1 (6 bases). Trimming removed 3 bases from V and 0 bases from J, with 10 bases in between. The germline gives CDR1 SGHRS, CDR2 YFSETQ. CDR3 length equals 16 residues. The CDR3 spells CASSWTAVSGANVLTF. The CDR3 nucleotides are TGCGCCAGCAGCTGGACAGCGGTCTCTGGGGCCAACGTCCTGACTTTC.

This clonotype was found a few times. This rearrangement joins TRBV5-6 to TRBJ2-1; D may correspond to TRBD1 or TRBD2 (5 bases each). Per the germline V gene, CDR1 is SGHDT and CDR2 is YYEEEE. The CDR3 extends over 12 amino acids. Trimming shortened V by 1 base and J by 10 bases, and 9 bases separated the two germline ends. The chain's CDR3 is CASSLMGTEQFF. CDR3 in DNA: TGTGCCAGCAGCTTGATGGGGACCGAGCAGTTCTTC.

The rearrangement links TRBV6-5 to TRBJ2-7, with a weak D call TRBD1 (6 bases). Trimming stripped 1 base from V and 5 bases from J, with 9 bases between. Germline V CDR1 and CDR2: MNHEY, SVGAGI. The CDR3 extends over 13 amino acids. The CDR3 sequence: CASSYWGLDEQYF. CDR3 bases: TGTGCCAGCAGTTACTGGGGGCTGGACGAGCAGTACTTC.

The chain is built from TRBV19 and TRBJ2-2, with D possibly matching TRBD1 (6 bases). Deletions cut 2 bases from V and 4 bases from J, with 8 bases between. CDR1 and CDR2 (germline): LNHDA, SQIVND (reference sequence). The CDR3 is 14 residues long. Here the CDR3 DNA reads TGTGCCAGTAGTATACGACAGGTCACCGGGGAGCTGTTTTTT. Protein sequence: CASSIRQVTGELFF.

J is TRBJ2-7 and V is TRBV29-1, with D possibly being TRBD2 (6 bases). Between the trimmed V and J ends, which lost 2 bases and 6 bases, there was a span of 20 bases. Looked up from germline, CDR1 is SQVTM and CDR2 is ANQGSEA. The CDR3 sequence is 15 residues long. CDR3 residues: CSVEYTSGQSGEQYF. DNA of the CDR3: TGCAGCGTTGAATATACCAGCGGGCAATCGGGCGAGCAGTACTTC.

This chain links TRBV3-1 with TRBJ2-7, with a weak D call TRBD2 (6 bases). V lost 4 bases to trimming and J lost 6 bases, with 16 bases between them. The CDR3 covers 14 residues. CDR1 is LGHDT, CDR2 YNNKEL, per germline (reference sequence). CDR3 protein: CASSRKSTSPEQYF. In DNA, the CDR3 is TGTGCCAGCAGCCGCAAGTCGACTAGTCCCGAGCAGTACTTC.